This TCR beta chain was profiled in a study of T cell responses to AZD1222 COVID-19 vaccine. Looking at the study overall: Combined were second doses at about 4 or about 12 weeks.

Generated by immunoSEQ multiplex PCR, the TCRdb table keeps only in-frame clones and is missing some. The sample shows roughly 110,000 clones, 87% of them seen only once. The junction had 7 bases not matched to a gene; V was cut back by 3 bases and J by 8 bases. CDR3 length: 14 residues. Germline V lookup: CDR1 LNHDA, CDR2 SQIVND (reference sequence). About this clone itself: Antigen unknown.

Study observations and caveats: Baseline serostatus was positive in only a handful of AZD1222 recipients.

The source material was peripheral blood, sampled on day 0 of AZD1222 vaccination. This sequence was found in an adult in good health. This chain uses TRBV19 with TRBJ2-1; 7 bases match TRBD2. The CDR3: CASSMGGRKDEQFF. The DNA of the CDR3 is TGTGCCAGTAGTATGGGCGGGAGAAAGGATGAGCAGTTCTTC.